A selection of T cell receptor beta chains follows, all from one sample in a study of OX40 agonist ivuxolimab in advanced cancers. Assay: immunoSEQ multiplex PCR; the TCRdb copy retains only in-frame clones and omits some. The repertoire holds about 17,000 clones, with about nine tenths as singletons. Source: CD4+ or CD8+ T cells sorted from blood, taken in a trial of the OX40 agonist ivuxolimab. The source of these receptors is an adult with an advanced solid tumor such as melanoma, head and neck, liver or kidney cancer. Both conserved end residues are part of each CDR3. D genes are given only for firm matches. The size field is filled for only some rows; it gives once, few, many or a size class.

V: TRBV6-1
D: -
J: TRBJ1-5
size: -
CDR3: CASGYNQPQHF
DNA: TGTGCAAGCGGTTACAATCAGCCCCAGCATTTT

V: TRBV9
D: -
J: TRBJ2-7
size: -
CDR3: CASSVGGIPYEQYF
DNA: TGTGCCAGCAGCGTAGGTGGTATCCCCTACGAGCAGTACTTC

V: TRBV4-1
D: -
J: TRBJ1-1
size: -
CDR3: CASSRDTEAFF
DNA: TGCGCCAGCAGCCGAGACACTGAAGCTTTCTTT

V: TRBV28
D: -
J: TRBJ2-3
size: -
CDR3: CASSLPSQLTDTQYF
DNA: TGTGCCAGCAGTTTGCCTAGCCAACTCACAGATACGCAGTATTTT

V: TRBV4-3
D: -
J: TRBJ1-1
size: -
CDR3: CASSQGHRGDTEAFF
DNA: TGCGCCAGCAGCCAAGGTCATCGGGGGGACACTGAAGCTTTCTTT

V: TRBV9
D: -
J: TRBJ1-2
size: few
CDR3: CASSVEQVYGYTF
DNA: TGTGCCAGCAGCGTAGAACAGGTCTATGGCTACACCTTC

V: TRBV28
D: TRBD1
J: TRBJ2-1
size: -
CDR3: CASSDRDRVDEQFF
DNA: TGTGCCAGCAGCGACCGGGACAGGGTGGATGAGCAGTTCTTC

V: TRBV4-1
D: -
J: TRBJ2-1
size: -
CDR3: CASSQITHSYNEQFF
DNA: TGCGCCAGCAGCCAGATTACTCATTCTTACAATGAGCAGTTCTTC

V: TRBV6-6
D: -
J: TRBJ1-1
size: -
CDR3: CASSFRGPGVTEAFF
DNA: TGTGCCAGCAGTTTTCGGGGCCCCGGCGTCACTGAAGCTTTCTTT

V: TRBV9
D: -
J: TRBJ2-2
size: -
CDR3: CASSGSNTGELFF
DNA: TGTGCCAGCAGCGGTAGCAACACCGGGGAGCTGTTTTTT

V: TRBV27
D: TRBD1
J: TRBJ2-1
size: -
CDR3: CASSLIQGASSSYNEQFF
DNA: TGTGCCAGCAGTTTAATCCAGGGGGCATCGAGCTCCTACAATGAGCAGTTCTTC

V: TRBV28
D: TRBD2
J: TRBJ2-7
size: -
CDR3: CASSPSGSRYEQYF
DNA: TGTGCCAGCAGCCCTAGCGGGAGTAGGTACGAGCAGTACTTC

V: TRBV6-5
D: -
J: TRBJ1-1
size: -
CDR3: CASSYSGSGITEAFF
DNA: TGTGCCAGCAGTTACAGCGGCAGCGGGATCACTGAAGCTTTCTTT

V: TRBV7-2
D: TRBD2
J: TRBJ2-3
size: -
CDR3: CASSLLGAGEGDTQYF
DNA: TGTGCCAGCAGCTTATTAGGGGCGGGAGAGGGAGATACGCAGTATTTT

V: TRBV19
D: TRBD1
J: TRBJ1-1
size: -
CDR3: CASGGQAFTEAFF
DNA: TGTGCCAGTGGTGGACAGGCTTTCACTGAAGCTTTCTTT

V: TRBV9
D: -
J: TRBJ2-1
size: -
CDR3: CASSVEGGSYNEQFF
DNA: TGTGCCAGCAGCGTAGAGGGCGGTTCCTACAATGAGCAGTTCTTC

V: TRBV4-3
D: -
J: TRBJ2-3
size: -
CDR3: CASSQDRVYTDTQYF
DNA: TGCGCCAGCAGCCAAGATCGGGTGTACACAGATACGCAGTATTTT

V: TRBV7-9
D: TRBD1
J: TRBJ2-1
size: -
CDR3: CASSRDSRRNEQFF
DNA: TGTGCCAGCAGCAGGGACAGCCGACGCAATGAGCAGTTCTTC

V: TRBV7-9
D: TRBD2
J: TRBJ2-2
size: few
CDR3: CASSPRTSGSRDPGELFF
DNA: TGTGCCAGCAGCCCCCGGACTAGCGGGAGTCGGGACCCCGGGGAGCTGTTTTTT

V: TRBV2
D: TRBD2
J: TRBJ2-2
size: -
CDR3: CASSVDSGSSGELFF
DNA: TGTGCCAGCAGTGTAGATAGCGGGAGTTCTGGGGAGCTGTTTTTT

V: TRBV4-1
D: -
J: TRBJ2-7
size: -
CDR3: CASSQDSGYEQYF
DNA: TGCGCCAGCAGCCAAGATTCCGGGTACGAGCAGTACTTC

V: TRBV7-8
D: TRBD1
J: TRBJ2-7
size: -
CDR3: CASSLVLGQSYEQYF
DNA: TGTGCCAGCAGCTTAGTTCTGGGACAGAGCTACGAGCAGTACTTC

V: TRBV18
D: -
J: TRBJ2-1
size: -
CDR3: CASSPSGYEQFF
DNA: TGTGCCAGCTCACCTTCGGGATATGAGCAGTTCTTC

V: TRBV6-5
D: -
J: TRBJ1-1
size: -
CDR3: CASSYSIQGLGTEAFF
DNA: TGTGCCAGCAGTTACTCGATCCAGGGATTGGGCACTGAAGCTTTCTTT

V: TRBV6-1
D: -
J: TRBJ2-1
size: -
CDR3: CASRHPYNEQFF
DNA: TGTGCCAGCAGACACCCCTACAATGAGCAGTTCTTC

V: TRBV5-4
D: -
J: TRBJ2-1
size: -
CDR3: CAIPSGPGKFF
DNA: TGTGCCATTCCGAGCGGTCCAGGAAAGTTCTTC

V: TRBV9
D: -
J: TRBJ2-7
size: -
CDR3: CASSTKQDFPYEQYF
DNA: TGTGCCAGCAGCACAAAGCAGGACTTTCCCTACGAGCAGTACTTC

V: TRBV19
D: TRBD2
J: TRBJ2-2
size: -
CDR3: CAAGLAPRGTGELFF
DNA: TGTGCCGCGGGACTAGCGCCCCGGGGGACCGGGGAGCTGTTTTTT

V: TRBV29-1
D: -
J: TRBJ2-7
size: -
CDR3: CSVEAAGLEQYF
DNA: TGCAGCGTTGAAGCGGCGGGGCTCGAGCAGTACTTC

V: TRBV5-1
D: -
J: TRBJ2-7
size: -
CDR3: CASSLDPGSSYEQYF
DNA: TGCGCCAGCAGCTTGGATCCGGGAAGCTCCTACGAGCAGTACTTC

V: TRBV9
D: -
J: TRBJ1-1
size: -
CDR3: CASSVVIENTEAFF
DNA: TGTGCCAGCAGCGTAGTTATAGAAAACACTGAAGCTTTCTTT

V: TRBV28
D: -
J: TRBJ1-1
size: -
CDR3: CASSLGGLGTEAFF
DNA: TGTGCCAGCAGTCTCGGGGGGCTGGGCACTGAAGCTTTCTTT

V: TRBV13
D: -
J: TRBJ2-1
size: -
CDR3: CASSSLGQAYNEQFF
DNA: TGTGCCAGCAGCTCACTGGGACAAGCTTACAATGAGCAGTTCTTC

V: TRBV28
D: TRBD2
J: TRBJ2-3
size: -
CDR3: CASSLPASGYLTDTQYF
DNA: TGTGCCAGCAGTTTACCGGCTAGCGGGTATTTAACAGATACGCAGTATTTT

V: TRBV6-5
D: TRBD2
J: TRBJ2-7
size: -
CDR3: CASSYAGGTTADEQYF
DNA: TGTGCCAGCAGTTACGCTGGGGGGACTACCGCTGACGAGCAGTACTTC

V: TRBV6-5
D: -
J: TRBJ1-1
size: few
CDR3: CASFRGVNTEAFF
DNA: TGTGCCAGCTTTCGGGGGGTGAACACTGAAGCTTTCTTT

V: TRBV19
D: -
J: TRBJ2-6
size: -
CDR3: CASSIVPSGANVLTF
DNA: TGTGCCAGTAGTATTGTCCCCTCTGGGGCCAACGTCCTGACTTTC

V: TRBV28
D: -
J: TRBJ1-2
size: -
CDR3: CASTEGGYGYTF
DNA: TGTGCCAGTACAGAGGGGGGGTATGGCTACACCTTC

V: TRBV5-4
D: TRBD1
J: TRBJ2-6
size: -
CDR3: CASSLWDRANVLTF
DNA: TGTGCCAGCAGCTTGTGGGACAGGGCGAACGTCCTGACTTTC

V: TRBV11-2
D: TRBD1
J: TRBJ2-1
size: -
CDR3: CASSGQGYNEQFF
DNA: TGTGCCAGCAGTGGACAGGGTTACAATGAGCAGTTCTTC

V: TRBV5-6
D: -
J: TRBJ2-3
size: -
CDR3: CASSLALGTDTQYF
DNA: TGTGCCAGCAGCTTGGCCTTGGGCACAGATACGCAGTATTTT

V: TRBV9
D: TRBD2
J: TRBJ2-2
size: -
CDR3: CASRRSGLGTGELFF
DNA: TGTGCCAGCAGGCGCAGCGGACTAGGTACCGGGGAGCTGTTTTTT

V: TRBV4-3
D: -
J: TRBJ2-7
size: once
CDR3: CASSQGRRASYEQYF
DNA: TGCGCCAGCAGCCAAGGACGGAGAGCCTCCTACGAGCAGTACTTC

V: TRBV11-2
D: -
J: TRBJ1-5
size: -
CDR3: CASSEEDYQPQHF
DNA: TGTGCCAGCAGCGAAGAAGATTATCAGCCCCAGCATTTT

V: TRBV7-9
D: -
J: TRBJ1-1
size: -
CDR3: CASSKQGVTEAFF
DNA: TGTGCCAGCAGCAAACAGGGAGTCACTGAAGCTTTCTTT

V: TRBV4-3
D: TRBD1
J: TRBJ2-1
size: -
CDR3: CASSQDRGQDYNEQFF
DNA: TGCGCCAGCAGCCAAGATAGAGGACAGGACTACAATGAGCAGTTCTTC

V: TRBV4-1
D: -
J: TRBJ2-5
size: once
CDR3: CASSQDLQTQYF
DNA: TGCGCCAGCAGCCAAGATCTACAGACCCAGTACTTC

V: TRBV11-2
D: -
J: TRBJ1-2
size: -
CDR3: CASSLDMAGSDGYTF
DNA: TGTGCCAGCAGCTTAGATATGGCGGGTTCTGATGGCTACACCTTC

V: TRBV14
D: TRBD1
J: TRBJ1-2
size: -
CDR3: CASSPFKGADGYTF
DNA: TGTGCCAGCAGCCCCTTTAAGGGGGCTGATGGCTACACCTTC

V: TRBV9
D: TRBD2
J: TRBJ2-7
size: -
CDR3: CASSAGTTQLTYEQYF
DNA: TGTGCCAGCAGCGCGGGGACTACCCAACTTACCTACGAGCAGTACTTC

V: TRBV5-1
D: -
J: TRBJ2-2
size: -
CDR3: CASSLEGRVSTGELFF
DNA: TGCGCCAGCAGCTTGGAGGGCAGGGTGAGCACCGGGGAGCTGTTTTTT

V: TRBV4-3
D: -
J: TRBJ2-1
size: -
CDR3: CASSQGQGFGNEQFF
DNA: TGCGCCAGCAGCCAAGGGCAGGGGTTCGGCAATGAGCAGTTCTTC

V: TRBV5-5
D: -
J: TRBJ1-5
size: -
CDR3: CASSLFGYGNQPQHF
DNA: TGTGCCAGCAGCTTGTTCGGCTACGGCAATCAGCCCCAGCATTTT

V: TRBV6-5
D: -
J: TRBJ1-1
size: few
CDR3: CASSYSAGGTEAFF
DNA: TGTGCCAGCAGTTACTCGGCAGGCGGAACTGAAGCTTTCTTT

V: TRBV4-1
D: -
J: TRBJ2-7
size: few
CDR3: CASSQGWQSHEQYF
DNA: TGCGCCAGCAGCCAAGGGTGGCAGTCCCACGAGCAGTACTTC

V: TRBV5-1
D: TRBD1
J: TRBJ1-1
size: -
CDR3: CASSPGQGGTEAFF
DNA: TGCGCCAGCAGCCCGGGACAGGGGGGGACTGAAGCTTTCTTT

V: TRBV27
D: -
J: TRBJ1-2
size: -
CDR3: CASSRAINSGYTF
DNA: TGTGCCAGCAGCCGCGCGATAAACAGCGGCTACACCTTC